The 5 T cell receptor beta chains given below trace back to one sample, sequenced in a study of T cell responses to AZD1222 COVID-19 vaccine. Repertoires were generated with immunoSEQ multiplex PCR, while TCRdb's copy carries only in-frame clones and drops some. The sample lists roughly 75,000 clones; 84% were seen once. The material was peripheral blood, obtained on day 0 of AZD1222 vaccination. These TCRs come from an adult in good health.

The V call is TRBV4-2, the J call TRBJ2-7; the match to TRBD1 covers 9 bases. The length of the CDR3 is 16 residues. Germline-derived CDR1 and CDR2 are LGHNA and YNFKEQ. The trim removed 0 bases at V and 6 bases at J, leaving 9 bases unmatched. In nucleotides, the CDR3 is TGTGCCAGCAGCCAAGATCGGGGACAGGGACCATCCGAGCAGTACTTC. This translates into CASSQDRGQGPSEQYF.

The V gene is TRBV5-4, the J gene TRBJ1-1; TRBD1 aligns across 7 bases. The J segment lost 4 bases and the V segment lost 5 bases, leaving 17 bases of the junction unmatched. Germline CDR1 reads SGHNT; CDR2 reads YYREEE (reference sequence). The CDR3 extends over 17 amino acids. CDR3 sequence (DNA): TGTGCCAGCAGGTACGGGGACAGACTCCCTGGGGGCACTGAAGCTTTCTTT. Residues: CASRYGDRLPGGTEAFF.

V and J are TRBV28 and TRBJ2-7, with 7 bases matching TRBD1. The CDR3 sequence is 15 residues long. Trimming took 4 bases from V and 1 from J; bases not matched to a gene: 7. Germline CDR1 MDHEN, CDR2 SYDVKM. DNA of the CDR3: TGTGCCAGCAGTTCCAACAGGGGCCGTTCCTACGAGCAGTACTTC. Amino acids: CASSSNRGRSYEQYF.

The CDR3 nucleotides are TGTGCCAGCAGTTTCGGGCAGCCCCAGCATTTT. It translates to CASSFGQPQHF. The chain uses TRBV2 and TRBJ1-5; no clear D. V gave up 5 bases and J gave up 7 bases, with 6 bases separating them. Germline-derived CDR1 and CDR2 are SNHLY and FYNNEI. This CDR3 has 11 residues.

The CDR3, as DNA: TGTGCCAGCACCCTAAGGGGTTGGGGGACAGCCTCTAAACCCCTCCACTTT. Amino acid sequence: CASTLRGWGTASKPLHF. This chain connects TRBV28 to TRBJ1-6, with 7 bases identical to TRBD1. Germline CDR1 MDHEN, CDR2 SYDVKM. The CDR3 runs to 17 residues. After removal of 7 bases from V and 12 bases from J, the junction contained 21 bases not matched to a gene.